The sequence of this TCR beta chain was determined in a study of Ad26.COV2.S vaccination and SARS-CoV-2 variants. Study conclusions and caveats: Individuals receiving vaccine had higher spike-specific TCR breadth than placebo recipients did.

Stated treatment: around 19 received Ad26.COV2.S at low or high dose, single or two shots; about 5 received placebo; per-sample allocation not given. Day 63 after the first vaccine or placebo injection was the time point for sampling. An Ad26 vector expressing Wuhan-strain SARS-CoV-2 spike constituted the vaccine. The table came from immunoSEQ multiplex PCR; TCRdb's copy has only in-frame clones and leaves some out. The sample includes roughly 320,000 clones, approximately 80% of them seen just once. Losses at the gene ends were 5 bases for V and 4 bases for J; bases not matched to a gene: 10. CDR3 length equals 15 residues. The germline gives CDR1 SGHAT, CDR2 FQNNGV. This clone was seen a single time. The target antigen is unknown.

The V gene is TRBV11-2, the J gene TRBJ1-1; TRBD1 aligns across 7 bases. The input for sequencing was peripheral blood, taken in a trial of Ad26.COV2.S vaccine versus placebo. The TCR sequence derives from a person between 18 and 59 years old who received the Ad26.COV2.S COVID-19 vaccine or a placebo. CDR3 in amino acids: CASSGNRGGGTEAFF. The CDR3 DNA sequence: TGTGCCAGCAGCGGAAACAGGGGAGGTGGCACTGAAGCTTTCTTT.